This T cell receptor beta chain comes out of a study of persistence of HIV-infected CD4 T cells. The wider study: A median of roughly 8 years of suppressive ART preceded sampling. Up to roughly 200 mL blood was drawn at multiple time points; a couple of donors had single-time leukapheresis. Study findings and constraints: Antigen-responding cells were enriched for degenerate expanded CDR3beta sequences.

CDR3 length: 15 residues. Germline assignment: CDR1 MNHEY and CDR2 SVGAGI. V lost 10 bases to trimming and J lost 1 base; unmatched junction nucleotides: 11. Turning to this clone: Its antigen is unidentified.

The immunoSEQ assay was version 4, run in survey mode. TCRdb's copy holds only in-frame clones and misses some; the assay was immunoSEQ multiplex PCR. This sample has tens of thousands of clones; roughly 80% occur once, and the top ten carry under 20%. Cells were stimulated with overlapping HIV-1 Gag 15-mer peptides. Sorted nonresponding memory CD4+ T cells were CD40L-negative, CD69-negative, CD45RO-high. Adults with HIV-1 started suppressive ART while chronically infected. Here the sequenced sample was CD4+ T cells sorted from PBMCs after approximately 19-hour stimulation, taken from a patient who received antiretroviral therapy. The TCR sequence derives from an adult woman with HIV who was CMV-seropositive. The gene calls are TRBV6-5 and TRBJ1-1, with 8 bases fitting TRBD1. CDR3 protein: CAIQLAQGGNTEAFF. CDR3 nucleotide sequence: TGTGCCATCCAACTTGCACAGGGGGGGAACACTGAAGCTTTCTTT.